The 12 T cell receptor beta chains given below trace back to one sample, sequenced in a study of human thymus T cells. Corrective cardiac surgery supplied the resected thymus tissue. Profiled with immunoSEQ multiplex PCR; TCRdb holds only in-frame clones, not every one. The table records 86,000 or so clones, approximately 97% of them present only once. Material: thymus tissue. The receptor source for this set is a boy younger than two with a congenital heart defect but otherwise immunologically healthy.

The CDR3 spells CASSLVRDRETYEQYF. In DNA, the CDR3 is TGTGCCAGCAGCTTAGTCAGGGACAGGGAAACCTACGAGCAGTACTTC. The chain uses TRBV11-3 and TRBJ2-7; TRBD1 matches 9 bases. V lost 1 base, J lost 2 bases, and 6 bases stayed unmatched. Germline V gene lookup returns CDR1 SGHNT and CDR2 YENEEA. The CDR3 has 16 residues.

This sequence joins TRBV27 and TRBJ1-5; no clear D gene. From germline, CDR1 is MNHEY and CDR2 SMNVEV (reference sequence). The V and J ends lost 3 bases and 5 bases respectively, with 8 bases between them. The CDR3 is 13 amino acids. In DNA, the CDR3 is TGTGCCAGCAGTTTCGAGAGGGATCAGCCCCAGCATTTT. Protein product: CASSFERDQPQHF.

In its sample, this clone was seen a few times. The CDR3 reads CASSISPDRDHSNQPQHF. The DNA for the CDR3 is TGTGCCAGTAGTATATCCCCAGACAGGGATCATAGCAATCAGCCCCAGCATTTT. This sequence joins TRBV19 and TRBJ1-5; 7 bases map to TRBD1. After removal of 2 bases from V and 0 bases from J, the junction contained 10 bases not matched to a gene. From germline, CDR1 is LNHDA and CDR2 SQIVND (reference sequence). CDR3 length: 18 residues.

The chain joins TRBV5-4 to TRBJ1-6; a weak D match, TRBD1 (5 bases). This CDR3 region has 15 residues. Trimming removed 3 bases at V and 7 bases at J, with 14 bases between. Germline V gene lookup returns CDR1 SGHNT and CDR2 YYREEE (reference sequence). The chain's CDR3 is CASSSVGGANSPLHF. Here the CDR3 DNA reads TGTGCCAGCAGCTCCGTTGGAGGGGCCAATTCACCCCTCCACTTT.

The rearrangement uses TRBV10-3 and TRBJ2-3; 14 nucleotides agree with TRBD2. This CDR3 region has 20 residues. Germline values: CDR1 ENHRY, CDR2 SYGVKD. With V trimmed by 5 bases and J by 1 base, 14 bases remained unmatched. The CDR3 region is CAISPGLAGGTGSGTDTQYF. In DNA, the CDR3 is TGTGCCATCAGTCCCGGACTAGCGGGAGGCACGGGTAGTGGCACAGATACGCAGTATTTT.

This rearrangement joins TRBV19 to TRBJ1-1; D might be TRBD1 (6 bases). Trimming cost V 7 bases and J 0 bases, with 18 bases left between them. Germline V gives CDR1 LNHDA, CDR2 SQIVND (reference sequence). The CDR3 consists of 16 residues. The CDR3 DNA reads TGTGCCAGTACTCGGGGGGCGCGTATCTTGAACACTGAAGCTTTCTTT. Protein: CASTRGARILNTEAFF. Full variable domain (missing parts from reference TRBV19 and TRBJ1-1): DGGITQSPKYLFRKEGQNVTLSCEQNLNHDAMYWYRQDPGQGLRLIYYSQIVNDFQKGDIAEGYSVSREKKESFPLTVTSAQKNPTAFYLCASTRGARILNTEAFFGQGTRLTVV.

The chain links TRBV5-4 to TRBJ1-2; D not resolved. Germline V gene data show CDR1 as SGHNT and CDR2 as YYREEE (reference sequence). V dropped 1 base and J dropped 4 bases, with 8 bases sitting between them. This CDR3 has 13 amino acids. The CDR3 DNA reads as TGTGCCAGCAGCTTGAGGGCCTCCTATGGCTACACCTTC. Its translation: CASSLRASYGYTF. Combining the CDR3 with reference TRBV5-4 and TRBJ1-2 gives the whole variable domain ETGVTQSPTHLIKTRGQQVTLRCSSQSGHNTVSWYQQALGQGPQFIFQYYREEENGRGNFPPRFSGLQFPNYSSELNVNALELDDSALYLCASSLRASYGYTFGSGTRLTVV.

CDR3 nucleotides: TGTGCCAGCAGCTTACGACCAGGGTTCTCGAACACTGAAGCTTTCTTT. Translated: CASSLRPGFSNTEAFF. The V and J genes are TRBV5-6 and TRBJ1-1; perhaps TRBD1 as D (5 bases). CDR3 size: 16 residues. Germline V gene data show CDR1 as SGHDT and CDR2 as YYEEEE. Trimming removed 2 bases at V and 1 base at J, with 15 bases between.

The chain is built from TRBV5-4 and TRBJ2-2, with D unclear. V was pared by 3 bases and J by 3 bases, with 12 bases between. CDR1 and CDR2 from the germline V gene are SGHNT and YYREEE (reference sequence). This CDR3 region has 15 residues. The CDR3 DNA reads TGTGCCAGCAGCTCGAGAGCAGGAGACACCGGGGAGCTGTTTTTT. Translating gives CASSSRAGDTGELFF.

V usage is TRBV10-3 and J usage is TRBJ2-6; D is unclear. The V end lost 5 bases, the J end lost 0 bases, and 2 bases lay between the germline ends. The CDR3 loop spans 13 amino acids. Germline V gives CDR1 ENHRY, CDR2 SYGVKD. The CDR3: CAISFSGANVLTF. CDR3 DNA: TGTGCCATCAGTTTCTCTGGGGCCAACGTCCTGACTTTC.

The chain carries TRBV5-6 and TRBJ2-7; 9 bases map to TRBD1. This CDR3 has 17 residues. Losses at the gene ends were 0 bases for V and 6 bases for J; bases not matched to a gene: 13. CDR1 is SGHDT, CDR2 YYEEEE, per germline. The CDR3 nucleotides are TGTGCCAGCAGCTTGGCCCCCACAGGGGGCGCAGATCGCGAGCAGTACTTC. Its protein is CASSLAPTGGADREQYF.

The gene calls are TRBV11-2 and TRBJ1-1; D gene ambiguous. Germline V gene data show CDR1 as SGHAT and CDR2 as FQNNGV. The CDR3 extends over 16 amino acids. Trimming took 1 base from V and 0 from J, leaving 12 bases between them. The CDR3, as DNA: TGTGCCAGCAGCTTAGTTCTGGCAAAGCTGAACACTGAAGCTTTCTTT. It encodes CASSLVLAKLNTEAFF.